Below, 18 T cell receptor beta chains from the same sample are listed, as sequenced in a study of a mutant IDH1 vaccine in newly diagnosed glioma. Repertoires were generated with immunoSEQ multiplex PCR, while TCRdb's copy carries only in-frame clones and drops some. The sample contains 84,000 or so clones, about 81% of which appear only once. Time point specified: week 47, end of study. In every dose of vaccine, 300 ug of mutant IDH1 20-mer peptide was given alongside topical imiquimod. No cognate antigen is known for these TCRs. The sample here was PBMCs, taken from a glioma patient whose treatment included an IDH1 peptide vaccine. These receptors were obtained from a middle-aged man with glioma.

Worth noting for this clone: Within the sample, other DNA sequences also encode this same CDR3. This rearrangement joins TRBV4-3 to TRBJ1-2; no definite D call. The CDR3 totals 13 residues. Germline V gene lookup returns CDR1 LGHNA and CDR2 YSLEER. V was pared by 0 bases and J by 8 bases, with 10 bases between. The CDR3 DNA reads TGCGCCAGCAGCCAAGATGGGCGTGGGGGCTACACCTTC. Amino acids: CASSQDGRGGYTF.

The chain combines TRBV6-1 with TRBJ2-7, with 8 positions matching TRBD1. The CDR3 length is 13 residues. The germline gives CDR1 MNHNS, CDR2 SASEGT. The V segment lost 5 bases and the J segment 5 bases; nucleotides outside the gene matches: 5. The CDR3 bases are TGTGCCAGCAGTAGGACAGGGCGGGACGAGCAGTACTTC. It specifies CASSRTGRDEQYF.

CDR3 nucleotides: TGTGCCAGCAGTTTAGAGGACAGGGCGCGGGAGCAGTACTTC. Protein sequence: CASSLEDRAREQYF. The J gene is TRBJ2-7, the V gene TRBV28; 8 bases line up with TRBD1. J lost 7 bases, V lost 2 bases, and 7 bases had no gene match. This CDR3 is built from 14 residues. CDR1 MDHEN and CDR2 SYDVKM come from the germline V gene.

In the case of this clone: This sequence may be a read error, since a much larger clone differs from it by one base. Other DNA sequences from this sample encode an identical CDR3 as well. The chain is built from TRBV4-2 and TRBJ1-4, with a possible D match to TRBD1 (6 bases). CDR3 size: 15 residues. The ends were cut back, 1 base at V and 10 bases at J, with 16 bases in the middle. CDR1 is LGHNA and CDR2 is YNFKEQ in the germline V gene. CDR3 protein: CASSQGGRVEGKLFF. CDR3 sequence (DNA): TGTGCCAGCAGCCAAGGGGGGCGGGTTGAGGGAAAACTGTTTTTT.

The chain links TRBV10-1 to TRBJ1-3, with D perhaps matching TRBD1 (5 bases). The germline CDR1 and CDR2 sequences are WNHNN and SYGVQD (reference sequence). The CDR3 runs to 17 residues. Trimming shortened V by 3 bases and J by 0 bases, and 15 bases separated the two germline ends. CDR3 in DNA: TGCGCCAGCAGTGATTCCGGGACGCCGGACTCTGGAAACACCATATATTTT. Amino acid sequence: CASSDSGTPDSGNTIYF.

The V gene is TRBV5-4, the J gene TRBJ1-5; D remains ambiguous. Trimming removed 4 bases from V and 6 bases from J, with 14 bases in between. Germline V CDR1 and CDR2: SGHNT, YYREEE (reference sequence). The CDR3 has 14 residues. The CDR3 reads CASSPGSLGQPQHF. In DNA, the CDR3 is TGTGCCAGCAGCCCGGGATCCCTGGGTCAGCCCCAGCATTTT.

The chain couples TRBV18 to TRBJ2-5; 12 bases line up with TRBD1. Looked up from germline, CDR1 is KGHSH and CDR2 is LQKENI. This CDR3 region has 17 residues. V dropped 3 bases and J dropped 3; count of bases not matched to a gene: 8. Here the CDR3 reads CASSPGQGASGEETQYF. The CDR3 nucleotides read TGTGCCAGCTCACCGGGACAGGGGGCGTCAGGGGAAGAGACCCAGTACTTC.

The chain has TRBV7-9 and TRBJ2-3, with TRBD1 as a possible D gene (5 bases). The V gene's germline CDR1 is SEHNR and CDR2 FQNEAQ (reference sequence). This CDR3 has 16 residues. Trimming stripped 5 bases from V and 2 bases from J, with 17 bases between. CDR3: CASSPLGEIPTDTQYF. The CDR3 region has the DNA TGTGCCAGCAGCCCCTTAGGGGAAATCCCCACAGATACGCAGTATTTT.

V usage is TRBV7-3 and J usage is TRBJ2-7; TRBD2 agrees at 7 bases. The germline CDR1 and CDR2 sequences are SGHTA and FQGTGA. CDR3 length: 15 amino acids. Trimming removed 4 bases from V and 5 bases from J; junction bases left unmatched: 11. The CDR3 DNA reads as TGTGCCAGCAGCTCCGATCCGACTAGCAGCCACGAGCAGTACTTC. It specifies CASSSDPTSSHEQYF.

J is TRBJ1-5 and V is TRBV5-6; D possibly corresponds to TRBD1 (5 bases). With 2 bases removed from V and 3 bases from J, the gap between germline ends came to 12 bases. The CDR3 runs 15 residues. Looked up from germline, CDR1 is SGHDT and CDR2 is YYEEEE. The CDR3, as DNA: TGTGCCAGCAGCTTCGGGACGGCCATCAATCAGCCCCAGCATTTT. Its protein is CASSFGTAINQPQHF.

This clone has more than one count but fewer than ten. This chain joins TRBV27 and TRBJ2-4, with D uncertain. The CDR3 spans 14 residues. Between the trimmed V and J ends, which lost 3 bases and 1 base, there was a span of 7 bases. Germline V gene sequence: CDR1 MNHEY, CDR2 SMNVEV (reference sequence). This chain's CDR3 is CASSFVWAKNIQYF. In nucleotides, the CDR3 is TGTGCCAGCAGTTTTGTTTGGGCCAAAAACATTCAGTACTTC.

The V and J genes are TRBV9 and TRBJ2-7; 12 bases map to TRBD2. Trimming cost V 3 bases and J 3 bases; bases outside gene matches: 4. CDR1 is SGDLS, CDR2 YYNGEE, per germline. The CDR3 spans 15 residues. The CDR3 spells CASSALAGGSYEQYF. The CDR3 region has the DNA TGTGCCAGCAGCGCCCTAGCGGGAGGGAGCTACGAGCAGTACTTC.

The chain joins TRBV19 to TRBJ2-1, with a possible D match to TRBD2 (5 bases). V was trimmed by 9 bases and J by 4 bases, leaving 7 bases between them. The CDR3 extends over 11 amino acids. The germline V gene has CDR1 LNHDA and CDR2 SQIVND (reference sequence). The CDR3 region has the DNA TGTGCCAGCCGGGATTACAATGAGCAGTTCTTC. This sequence encodes CASRDYNEQFF.

This chain uses TRBV10-2 with TRBJ1-1, with unresolved D. This CDR3 has 13 amino acids. CDR1 WSHSY and CDR2 SAAADI come from the germline V gene. V was shortened by 7 bases and J by 4 bases, with 13 bases between the two germline ends. CDR3 nucleotides: TGCGCCAGCAAAATGGGTTCGGGCACTGAAGCTTTCTTT. As protein: CASKMGSGTEAFF.

This chain joins TRBV6-1 and TRBJ2-6, with a weak D call TRBD1 (5 bases). Trimming cost V 9 bases and J 1 base, with 7 bases left between them. Germline CDR1 reads MNHNS; CDR2 reads SASEGT. CDR3 size: 13 residues. Written as DNA, the CDR3 is TGTGCCAGTGCAGGGTCTGGGGCCAACGTCCTGACTTTC. This sequence encodes CASAGSGANVLTF.

This clone has only one observation. The chain recombines TRBV18 with TRBJ2-1, with TRBD1 as a possible D gene (6 bases). The V and J ends lost 6 bases and 6 bases respectively, with 21 bases between them. The CDR3 runs 16 residues. CDR1 is KGHSH and CDR2 is LQKENI in the germline V gene. CDR3 residues: CASSRQDRGGFNEQFF. The CDR3 DNA follows: TGTGCCAGCTCCCGCCAGGACAGAGGGGGATTCAATGAGCAGTTCTTC.

This chain uses TRBV7-9 with TRBJ1-1; no clear D. Germline values: CDR1 SEHNR, CDR2 FQNEAQ (reference sequence). The length of the CDR3 is 14 residues. V was clipped by 1 base and J by 1 base, with 7 bases between them. The CDR3 DNA reads as TGTGCCAGCAGCTTAGAGCGGAAGAACACTGAAGCTTTCTTT. As protein: CASSLERKNTEAFF.

This chain connects TRBV9 to TRBJ2-2, with D unresolved. The CDR3 sequence is 11 residues long. CDR1 SGDLS and CDR2 YYNGEE come from the germline V gene. The ends were cut back, 3 bases at V and 5 bases at J, with 2 bases in the middle. The CDR3 loop reads CASSGTGELFF. For the CDR3, the DNA is TGTGCCAGCAGCGGGACCGGGGAGCTGTTTTTT.